This TCR delta chain originates from a study of γδ T cells in repeated Plasmodium falciparum infection. Across the study: Donors were malaria-exposed Malian children or age- and gender-matched Australian children. Samples were taken at baseline, before some infections, and 21 days after each. Notes on the study in general: Many TCRgamma sequences overlapped between individuals in stable Vgamma9/Vdelta2+ repertoires. Vdelta2-negative gammadelta repertoires, largely Vdelta1+, seemingly showed infection-driven waves of new clonal selection.

Flow sorting of PBMC yielded separate Vgamma9/Vdelta2+ and Vdelta2-negative gammadelta T cell populations for bulk repertoire analysis. TCRdb re-called the multiplex PCR reads through CATT. The sample gives 75,000 to 95,000 delta-chain clones, approximately 0.92% of which show up once; 7.5% to 10% is in the top ten. Germline assignment: CDR1 TSWWSYY and CDR2 QGS. The CDR3 covers 16 residues. Trimming left V 3 bases short and J 3 bases short, with 17 bases between. This clone was seen many times. Its antigen is not known. The material sequenced was gamma-delta T cells from blood. The sequence came from a pool of human donors (malaria-infected and uninfected, not separated). The genes are TRDV1 and TRDJ1; D possibly corresponds to TRDD3 (5 bases). CDR3 sequence reads: CALGELARDPPDKLIF. The CDR3 DNA reads as TGTGCTCTTGGGGAGCTTGCCCGGGATCCCCCCGATAAACTCATCTTT.